This T cell receptor beta chain was profiled in a study of cytomegalovirus exposure and HLA in healthy donors. Losses at the gene ends were 4 bases for V and 7 bases for J; bases not matched to a gene: 22. The CDR3 length is 20 residues. The V gene's germline CDR1 is MGHRA and CDR2 YSYEKL. With respect to this clone: Its antigen is unidentified.

Broader study findings: The availability of immune exposure information extended only to CMV serostatus. In a later analysis, V- and J-gene trimming of beta chains associated with a DCLRE1C missense variant, replicated independently. Several V segments, TRBV6-2 and TRBV6-3 among them, could not be told apart and were dropped.

Amplification used 60 Vbeta primers and 13 Jbeta primers. Source study methods: About 10 million of some 80 million unique TCR beta chains were shared, per a later count. Sequencing used immunoSEQ multiplex PCR; TCRdb keeps in-frame clones, though not all of them. V and J calls and clone size are copied from that table; D and trimming were computed from the DNA. The sample yields about 120,000 clones, roughly 80% seen once. The sequence derives from a man between 25 and 39 years old in good health and CMV-seropositive. V gene TRBV4-1 combines with J gene TRBJ2-1, with 10 bases fitting TRBD1. Material: PBMCs. The CDR3 reads CASSLRPTGTGATILNEQFF. As DNA, the CDR3 is TGCGCCAGCAGCCTGCGCCCTACTGGGACAGGGGCGACCATCCTGAATGAGCAGTTCTTC.